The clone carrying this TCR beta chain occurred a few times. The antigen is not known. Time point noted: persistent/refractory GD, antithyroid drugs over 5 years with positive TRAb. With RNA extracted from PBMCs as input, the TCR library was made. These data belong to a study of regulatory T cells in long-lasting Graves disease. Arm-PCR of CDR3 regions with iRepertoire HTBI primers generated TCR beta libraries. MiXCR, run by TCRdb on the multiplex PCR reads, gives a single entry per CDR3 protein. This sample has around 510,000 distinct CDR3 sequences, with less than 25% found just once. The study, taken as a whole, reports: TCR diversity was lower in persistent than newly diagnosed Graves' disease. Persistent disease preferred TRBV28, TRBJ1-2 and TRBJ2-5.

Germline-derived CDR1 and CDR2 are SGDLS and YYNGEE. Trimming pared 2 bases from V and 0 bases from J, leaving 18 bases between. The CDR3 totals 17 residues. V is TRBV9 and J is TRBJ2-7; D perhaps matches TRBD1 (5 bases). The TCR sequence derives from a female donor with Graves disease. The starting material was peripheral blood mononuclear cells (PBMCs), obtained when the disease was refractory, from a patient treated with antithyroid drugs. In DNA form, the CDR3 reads TGTGCCAGCAGCGTTGACCCGTGGACATCGAGCTCCTACGAGCAGTACTTC. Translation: CASSVDPWTSSSYEQYF. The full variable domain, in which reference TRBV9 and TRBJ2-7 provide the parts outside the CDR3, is DSGVTQTPKHLITATGQRVTLRCSPRSGDLSVYWYQQSLDQGLQFLIQYYNGEERAKGNILERFSAQQFPDLHSELNLSSLELGDSALYFCASSVDPWTSSSYEQYFGPGTRLTVT.